A single sample is the source of the 19 T cell receptor beta chains below, sequenced in a study of STAT5B mutations in CD4+ large granular lymphocyte leukemia. Some clones are missing from TCRdb's copy, which holds only in-frame ones; the method was immunoSEQ multiplex PCR. Of around 34,000 clones listed, 70% to 90% are singletons. The sample was CD4+ T cells from blood buffy coats. The receptors originated from a human donor in good health.

The chain carries TRBV6-1 and TRBJ1-1; possibly TRBD1 for D (5 bases). The CDR3 totals 13 residues. Deletions cut 4 bases from V and 5 bases from J, with 11 bases between. CDR1 is MNHNS and CDR2 is SASEGT in the germline V gene. The CDR3 here is CASSVRGETEAFF. DNA of the CDR3: TGTGCCAGCAGTGTCCGGGGGGAAACTGAAGCTTTCTTT.

This chain links TRBV5-1 with TRBJ2-6; 7 bases agree with TRBD2. The CDR3 loop spans 17 amino acids. Germline trimming cut 10 bases from V and 0 bases from J; bases unmatched to any gene: 13. Germline lookup yields CDR1 SGHRS and CDR2 YFSETQ. The CDR3 DNA reads as TGCGCCGGCATTCCGGGACTACATATCTCTGGGGCCAACGTCCTGACTTTC. Amino acid sequence: CAGIPGLHISGANVLTF.

V is TRBV5-5 and J is TRBJ1-1, with D perhaps matching TRBD1 (6 bases). This CDR3 has 14 amino acids. The germline gives CDR1 SGHKS, CDR2 YYEKEE (reference sequence). V was trimmed by 1 base and J by 4 bases, leaving 11 bases between them. CDR3 in DNA: TGTGCCAGCAGCTTGTCGGGGGGGCCCACTGAAGCTTTCTTT. Its translation is CASSLSGGPTEAFF. Using reference TRBV5-5 and TRBJ1-1 for the parts outside the CDR3, the full variable domain is DAGVTQSPTHLIKTRGQQVTLRCSPISGHKSVSWYQQVLGQGPQFIFQYYEKEERGRGNFPDRFSARQFPNYSSELNVNALLLGDSALYLCASSLSGGPTEAFFGQGTRLTVV.

The chain joins TRBV7-8 to TRBJ1-3; TRBD1 aligns across 9 bases. The V segment lost 1 base and the J segment 1 base; nucleotides outside the gene matches: 5. In germline, CDR1 is SGHVS, CDR2 FQNEAQ. The length of the CDR3 is 17 residues. DNA of the CDR3: TGTGCCAGCAGCTTAGTAGGGGACAGGGTTTCTGGAAACACCATATATTTT. Its translation: CASSLVGDRVSGNTIYF.

V gene TRBV19 combines with J gene TRBJ2-2; D call uncertain. Germline CDR1 is LNHDA and CDR2 is SQIVND (reference sequence). This CDR3 comprises 13 residues. Trimming stripped 4 bases from V and 3 bases from J, with 6 bases between. The CDR3 DNA reads TGTGCCAGTAGTACTCAATACACCGGGGAGCTGTTTTTT. Protein product: CASSTQYTGELFF.

The chain couples TRBV19 to TRBJ2-3, with 9 nucleotides matching TRBD2. Germline CDR1 is LNHDA and CDR2 is SQIVND (reference sequence). The CDR3 extends over 15 amino acids. Trimming took 7 bases from V and 2 from J; bases not matched to a gene: 7. CDR3 in DNA: TGTGCCAGTAAGGCCCTAGCGGGATCCACAGATACGCAGTATTTT. It encodes CASKALAGSTDTQYF.

CDR3 region: CASSTTGIYQPQHF. The CDR3 coding sequence is TGTGCCAGCTCAACGACAGGGATTTACCAGCCCCAGCATTTT. This chain links TRBV18 with TRBJ1-5; 7 bases agree with TRBD1. V shed 5 bases, J shed 7 bases, and the junction held 8 bases outside the gene matches. CDR3 length equals 14 residues. CDR1 is KGHSH and CDR2 is LQKENI in the germline V gene.

V usage is TRBV5-1 and J usage is TRBJ1-4, with D uncertain. CDR1 and CDR2 from the germline V gene are SGHRS and YFSETQ. Trimming stripped 0 bases from V and 1 base from J, with 7 bases between. The CDR3 is made up of 15 amino acids. Here the CDR3 DNA reads TGCGCCAGCAGCTTGGTGGAGGGAACTAATGAAAAACTGTTTTTT. It codes for CASSLVEGTNEKLFF.

The rearrangement uses TRBV9 and TRBJ2-7; D not resolved. This CDR3 region has 16 residues. CDR1 SGDLS and CDR2 YYNGEE come from the germline V gene. With 1 base removed from V and 0 bases from J, the gap between germline ends came to 14 bases. Written as DNA, the CDR3 is TGTGCCAGCAGCGTAACCTCGACCCACAGCTCCTACGAGCAGTACTTC. Translating it yields CASSVTSTHSSYEQYF.

The chain combines TRBV7-3 with TRBJ2-2; a weak D match, TRBD2 (6 bases). V was trimmed by 8 bases and J by 4 bases, leaving 14 bases between them. This CDR3 spans 14 amino acids. Germline CDR1 reads SGHTA; CDR2 reads FQGTGA. CDR3 sequence reads: CASRTGGTTGELFF. The DNA of the CDR3 is TGTGCCAGCCGCACTGGAGGGACCACCGGGGAGCTGTTTTTT.

The rearrangement uses TRBV7-3 and TRBJ2-2; D gene uncertain. Germline CDR1 reads SGHTA; CDR2 reads FQGTGA. The CDR3 covers 13 residues. V lost 2 bases and J lost 1, with 2 bases in between. CDR3 residues: CASSLRNTGELFF. CDR3 in DNA: TGTGCCAGCAGCTTACGGAACACCGGGGAGCTGTTTTTT. Complete variable domain (other parts from reference TRBV7-3 and TRBJ2-2): GAGVSQTPSNKVTEKGKYVELRCDPISGHTALYWYRQSLGQGPEFLIYFQGTGAADDSGLPNDRFFAVRPEGSVSTLKIQRTERGDSAVYLCASSLRNTGELFFGEGSRLTVL.

The V gene is TRBV10-3, the J gene TRBJ2-1; 10 bases agree with TRBD2. This CDR3 has 15 residues. Germline V CDR1 and CDR2: ENHRY, SYGVKD. After removal of 0 bases from V and 9 bases from J, the junction contained 5 bases not matched to a gene. The CDR3 here is CAISESLAGVLEQFF. The CDR3 nucleotides are TGTGCCATCAGTGAGTCGCTAGCGGGAGTGCTTGAGCAGTTCTTC.

The chain uses TRBV10-3 and TRBJ2-5, with a weak D call TRBD2 (7 bases). This CDR3 is 13 amino acids long. The germline V gene has CDR1 ENHRY and CDR2 SYGVKD. V was cut by 8 bases and J by 4 bases, with 14 bases left in between. The CDR3 DNA reads as TGTGCCATCGGGGGGGCTCTAAGAGAGACCCAGTACTTC. Amino acids: CAIGGALRETQYF.

The gene calls are TRBV11-3 and TRBJ2-5; TRBD1 is a possible D gene (5 bases). The germline V gene has CDR1 SGHNT and CDR2 YENEEA. This CDR3 comprises 15 residues. V was shortened by 3 bases and J by 4 bases, with 15 bases between the two germline ends. As DNA, the CDR3 is TGTGCCAGCAGCTTGGGGCTCCGGGTGGGAGAGACCCAGTACTTC. It is translated as CASSLGLRVGETQYF.

This sequence joins TRBV19 and TRBJ1-1, with unresolved D. CDR1 is LNHDA and CDR2 is SQIVND in the germline V gene (reference sequence). CDR3 length: 17 amino acids. Trimming cost V 7 bases and J 0 bases, with 21 bases left between them. The CDR3 DNA follows: TGTGCCAGTATGTTCAGCTTGGATCCTTCCATGAACACTGAAGCTTTCTTT. Translation: CASMFSLDPSMNTEAFF.

The table lists this clone with a few counts. This sequence joins TRBV4-1 and TRBJ2-7, with 7 positions matching TRBD1. CDR1 is MGHRA, CDR2 YSYEKL, per germline. This CDR3 contains 16 residues. J was trimmed by 5 bases and V by 3 bases; bases with no gene match: 13. The DNA of the CDR3 is TGCGCCAGCAGCCACCGCATCTACAGGGGTAATGACGAGCAGTACTTC. Encoded protein: CASSHRIYRGNDEQYF.

The V call is TRBV28, the J call TRBJ1-3, with D unclear. The CDR3 consists of 12 residues. The germline V gene has CDR1 MDHEN and CDR2 SYDVKM. Trimming took 6 bases from V and 4 from J, leaving 7 bases between them. The CDR3 reads CASRSQGNTIYF. The CDR3 DNA sequence: TGTGCCAGCAGATCCCAGGGAAACACCATATATTTT.

This clone was counted a few times. The chain recombines TRBV5-4 with TRBJ2-2; TRBD2 matches 7 bases. Germline values: CDR1 SGHNT, CDR2 YYREEE (reference sequence). This CDR3 region has 15 residues. Germline trimming cut 5 bases from V and 4 bases from J; bases unmatched to any gene: 8. In nucleotides, the CDR3 is TGTGCCAGCAGATGGAGTAGCGGGCCCACCGGGGAGCTGTTTTTT. It is translated as CASRWSSGPTGELFF.

The chain has TRBV27 and TRBJ2-7; D uncertain. CDR1 is MNHEY and CDR2 is SMNVEV in the germline V gene (reference sequence). Between the trimmed V and J ends, which lost 0 bases and 4 bases, there was a span of 10 bases. The CDR3 loop spans 14 amino acids. The CDR3 region has the DNA TGTGCCAGCAGTTTATCCCACGGGCAGTACGAGCAGTACTTC. This codes for CASSLSHGQYEQYF.